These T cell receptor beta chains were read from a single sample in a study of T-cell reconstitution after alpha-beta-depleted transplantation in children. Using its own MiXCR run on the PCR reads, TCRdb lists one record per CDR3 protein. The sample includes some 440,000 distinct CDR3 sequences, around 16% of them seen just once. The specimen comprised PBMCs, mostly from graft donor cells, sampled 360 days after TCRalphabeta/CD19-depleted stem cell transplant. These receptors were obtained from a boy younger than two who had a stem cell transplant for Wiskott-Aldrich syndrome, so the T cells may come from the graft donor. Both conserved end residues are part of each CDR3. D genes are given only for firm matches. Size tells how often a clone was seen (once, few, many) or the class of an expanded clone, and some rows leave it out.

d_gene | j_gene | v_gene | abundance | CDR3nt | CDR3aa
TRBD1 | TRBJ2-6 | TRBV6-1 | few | TGTGCCAGCAGTGCCGGGACAGGGGCCTCCTCTGGGGCCAACGTCCTGACTTTC | CASSAGTGASSGANVLTF
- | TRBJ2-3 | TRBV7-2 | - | TGTGCCAGCAGCTTAGAGATAGGTTCCCATACGCAGTATTTT | CASSLEIGSHTQYF
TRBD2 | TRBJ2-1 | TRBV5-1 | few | TGCGCCAGCAGCCGAACAGCGGGAGGGCCGCGCAATGAGCAGTTCTTC | CASSRTAGGPRNEQFF
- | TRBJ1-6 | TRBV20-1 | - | TGCAGTGCCAGGTCCGTGGGGGGATCACCCCTCCACTTT | CSARSVGGSPLHF
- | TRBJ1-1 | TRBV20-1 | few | TGCAGTGCTAGACGGAACATGAACACTGAAGCTTTCTTT | CSARRNMNTEAFF
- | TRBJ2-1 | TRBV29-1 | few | TGCAGCGTGAGAAACAATGAGCAGTTCTTC | CSVRNNEQFF
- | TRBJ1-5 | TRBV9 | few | TGTGCCAGCAGCGTAGATCCGGATCAGCCCCAGCATTTT | CASSVDPDQPQHF
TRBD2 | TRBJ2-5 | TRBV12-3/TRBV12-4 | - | TGTGCCAGCACCAAGGGACTAGCGCCTTTAGAGACCCAGTACTTC | CASTKGLAPLETQYF
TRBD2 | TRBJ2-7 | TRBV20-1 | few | TGCAGTGCCCCCATCAGACTAGCAGACCCCTACGAGCAGTACTTC | CSAPIRLADPYEQYF
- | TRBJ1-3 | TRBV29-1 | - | TGCAGCGTCGGCGGACTCGACTCTGGAAACACCATATATTTT | CSVGGLDSGNTIYF
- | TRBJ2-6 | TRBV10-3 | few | TGTGCCATCCAACCCTCTGGGGCCAACGTCCTGACTTTC | CAIQPSGANVLTF
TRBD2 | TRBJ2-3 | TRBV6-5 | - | TGTGCCAGCAGTTCAAAACTAGCGGGGTGGGGAGATACGCAGTATTTT | CASSSKLAGWGDTQYF
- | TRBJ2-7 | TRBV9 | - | TGTGCCAGCAGCGTAACCCCACTGGCTTTTGAGCAGTACTTC | CASSVTPLAFEQYF
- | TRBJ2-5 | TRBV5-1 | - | TGCGCCAGCAGATCTTGGCGGCCGGGACCAAAAGAGACCCAGTACTTC | CASRSWRPGPKETQYF
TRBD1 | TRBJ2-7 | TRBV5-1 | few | TGCGCCAGCAGCTTGGGACAGGGGTTTATTTATGATTACTACGAGCAGTACTTC | CASSLGQGFIYDYYEQYF
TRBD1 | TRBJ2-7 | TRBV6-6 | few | TGTGCCACCTCGAGTCAGGGGGCTTACGAGCAGTACTTC | CATSSQGAYEQYF
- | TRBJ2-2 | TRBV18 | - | TGTGCCAGCTCACAGCTCCCCCCGGGGGAGCTGTTTTTT | CASSQLPPGELFF
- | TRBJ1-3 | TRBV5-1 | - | TGCGCCAGCAGCTTGGATGTCTCTGGAAACACCATATATTTT | CASSLDVSGNTIYF
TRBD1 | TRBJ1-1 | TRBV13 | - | TGTGCCAGCAGCCCACAGGGGGATGGAACTGAAGCTTTCTTT | CASSPQGDGTEAFF
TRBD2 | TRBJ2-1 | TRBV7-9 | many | TGTGCCAGCAGCTTGAGCGGGAGGGCGAATGAGCAGTTCTTC | CASSLSGRANEQFF